This T cell receptor (beta chain) was identified during a study of chronic HIV infection and antiretroviral therapy. TCRdb independently ran MiXCR on the 5' RACE reads; one entry per CDR3 protein. The table includes 40,000 to 50,000 distinct CDR3 sequences, about 20% detected once. Germline assignment: CDR1 SGDLS and CDR2 YYNGEE. The CDR3 runs 13 residues. V was trimmed by 2 bases and J by 2 bases, leaving 8 bases between them. V is TRBV9 and J is TRBJ2-7; D call uncertain. This sequence originates from an adult who had HIV and had not received antiretroviral therapy, or was an uninfected healthy control (not recorded which). The source material was peripheral blood. The DNA for the CDR3 is TGTGCCAGCAGCGTGTCGGCGACCTACGAGCAGTACTTC. It codes for CASSVSATYEQYF.